This TCR beta chain was sequenced in a study of monozygotic twins with inflammatory bowel disease. Germline assignment: CDR1 DFQATT and CDR2 SNEGSKA (reference sequence). This CDR3 region has 15 residues. Each TCR library used 3500 ng of total RNA. Using eight separate reactions per sample, the authors generated cDNA. TCRdb re-analyzed the 5' RACE reads; it lists each CDR3 protein once, without DNA. This sample's table has approximately 400,000 distinct CDR3 sequences. Sequenced input: blood. The chain links TRBV20-1 to TRBJ1-2. The TCR comes from a human donor with ulcerative colitis or Crohn's disease, or a healthy co-twin of an affected twin (not recorded which). The CDR3 sequence: CSARDQLGGAYGYTF.